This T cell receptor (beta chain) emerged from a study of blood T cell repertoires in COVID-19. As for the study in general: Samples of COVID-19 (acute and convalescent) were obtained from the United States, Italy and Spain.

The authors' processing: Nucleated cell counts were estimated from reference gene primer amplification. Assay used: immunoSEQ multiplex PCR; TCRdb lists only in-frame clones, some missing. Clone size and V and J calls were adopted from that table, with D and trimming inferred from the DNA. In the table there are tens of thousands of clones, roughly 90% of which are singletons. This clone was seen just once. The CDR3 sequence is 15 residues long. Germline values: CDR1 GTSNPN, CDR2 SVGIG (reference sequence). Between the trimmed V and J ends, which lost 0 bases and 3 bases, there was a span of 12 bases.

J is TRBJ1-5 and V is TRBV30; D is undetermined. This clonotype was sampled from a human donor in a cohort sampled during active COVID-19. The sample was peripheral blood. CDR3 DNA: TGTGCCTGGAGTGTACGGAGGCAGCCCAATCAGCCCCAGCATTTT. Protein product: CAWSVRRQPNQPQHF.